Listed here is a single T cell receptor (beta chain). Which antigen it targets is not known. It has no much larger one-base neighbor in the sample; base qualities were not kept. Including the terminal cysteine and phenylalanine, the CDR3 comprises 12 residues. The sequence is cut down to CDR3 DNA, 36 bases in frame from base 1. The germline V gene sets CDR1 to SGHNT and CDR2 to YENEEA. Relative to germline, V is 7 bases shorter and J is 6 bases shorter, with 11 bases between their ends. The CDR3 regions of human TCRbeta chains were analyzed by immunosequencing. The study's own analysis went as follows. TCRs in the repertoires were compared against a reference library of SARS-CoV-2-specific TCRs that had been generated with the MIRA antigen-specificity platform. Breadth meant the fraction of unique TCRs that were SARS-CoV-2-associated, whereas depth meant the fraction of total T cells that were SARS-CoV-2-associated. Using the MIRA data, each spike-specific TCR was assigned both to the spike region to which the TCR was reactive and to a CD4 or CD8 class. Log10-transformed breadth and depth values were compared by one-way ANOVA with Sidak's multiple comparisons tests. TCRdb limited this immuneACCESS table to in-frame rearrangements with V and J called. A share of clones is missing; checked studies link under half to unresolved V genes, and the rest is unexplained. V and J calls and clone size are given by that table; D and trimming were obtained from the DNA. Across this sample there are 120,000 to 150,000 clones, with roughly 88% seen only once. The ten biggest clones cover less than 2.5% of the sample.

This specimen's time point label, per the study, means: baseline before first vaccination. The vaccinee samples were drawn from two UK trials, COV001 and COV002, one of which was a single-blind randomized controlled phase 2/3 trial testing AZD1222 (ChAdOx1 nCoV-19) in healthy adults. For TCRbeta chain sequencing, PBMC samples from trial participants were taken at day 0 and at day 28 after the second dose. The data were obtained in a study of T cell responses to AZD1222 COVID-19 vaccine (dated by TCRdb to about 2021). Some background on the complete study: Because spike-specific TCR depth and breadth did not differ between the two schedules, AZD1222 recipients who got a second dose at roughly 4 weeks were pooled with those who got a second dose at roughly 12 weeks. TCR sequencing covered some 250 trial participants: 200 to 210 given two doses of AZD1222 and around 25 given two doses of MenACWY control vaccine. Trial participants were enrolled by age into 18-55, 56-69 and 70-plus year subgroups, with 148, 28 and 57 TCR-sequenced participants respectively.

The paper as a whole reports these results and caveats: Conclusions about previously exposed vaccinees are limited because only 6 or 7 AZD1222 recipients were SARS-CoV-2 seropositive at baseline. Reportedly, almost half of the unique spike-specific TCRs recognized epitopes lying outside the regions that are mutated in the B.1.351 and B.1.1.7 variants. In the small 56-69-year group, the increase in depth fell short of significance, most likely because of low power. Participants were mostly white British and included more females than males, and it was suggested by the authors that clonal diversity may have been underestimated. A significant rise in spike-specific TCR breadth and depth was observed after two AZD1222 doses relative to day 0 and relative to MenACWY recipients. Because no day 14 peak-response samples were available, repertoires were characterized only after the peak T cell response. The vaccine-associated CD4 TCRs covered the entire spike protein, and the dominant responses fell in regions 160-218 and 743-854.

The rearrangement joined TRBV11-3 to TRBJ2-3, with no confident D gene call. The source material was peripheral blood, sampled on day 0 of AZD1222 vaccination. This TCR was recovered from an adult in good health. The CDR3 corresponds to CASKQAGDTQYF. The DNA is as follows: TGTGCCAGCAAGCAAGCTGGGGATACGCAGTATTTT.